This T cell receptor (beta chain) was profiled in a study of CD8+CD57+ T cells in acquired aplastic anemia. Overall study: When averaged, DNA from sorted CD4+ and CD8+ cells came to approximately 3.2 ug. The study's findings and limits: Sharing between patients and controls was observed for over 25 CD8+ CDR3 sequences. The study found no significant CD8+ Simpson's diversity difference between patients and controls.

To note about this clonotype: What it recognizes is unknown.

CD8+CD57+ cell expansion had been shown by flow cytometry in patients chosen for sequencing. The enrolled patients all had severe acquired aplastic anemia. The ends were cut back, 1 base at V and 5 bases at J, with 11 bases in the middle. This CDR3 region has 14 residues. CDR1 SGHDN and CDR2 FVKESK come from the germline V gene. Genomic DNA acted as the template from which TCR beta VDJ combination and CDR3 sequence profiling were carried out. TCRdb recomputed calls from the reads with MiXCR, one row per CDR3 protein. The profile shows 150,000 or so distinct CDR3 sequences, about 48% of them singletons.

The rearrangement uses TRBV14 and TRBJ1-1; D unclear. The TCR was taken from a human donor with aplastic anemia. Sequenced input: sorted CD4+, CD8+, or CD8+CD57+ T cells (not recorded which) from PBMCs. CDR3 sequence reads: CASSQAVRGTEAFF. The CDR3 DNA follows: TGTGCCAGCAGCCAAGCAGTTCGGGGTACTGAAGCTTTCTTT. Using reference TRBV14 and TRBJ1-1 for the parts outside the CDR3, the full variable domain is EAGVTQFPSHSVIEKGQTVTLRCDPISGHDNLYWYRRVMGKEIKFLLHFVKESKQDESGMPNNRFLAERTGGTYSTLKVQPAELEDSGVYFCASSQAVRGTEAFFGQGTRLTVV.